This is a list of T cell receptor beta chains from one sample in a study of metastatic and nonmetastatic thyroid tumors. Using MiXCR, TCRdb re-called clones from the PCR reads. The data contain around 25,000 clones, roughly 24% of them singletons. What was sequenced was blood. The source is a female donor with papillary thyroid cancer or a benign thyroid nodule (not recorded which). Some clones in this sample may be carry-over from other donors' samples. CDR3s include the opening cysteine and the closing phenylalanine or tryptophan. D genes are given only for firm matches. A clone size is listed for some rows: how often the clone was seen (once, few, many), or a class if it is expanded.

d_gene: TRBD1; j_gene: TRBJ1-1; v_gene: TRBV30; abundance: many; CDR3nt: TGTGCCTGGAGTTTCCAGGGGGCGCAGAACACTGAAGCTTTCTTT; CDR3aa: CAWSFQGAQNTEAFF
d_gene: -; j_gene: TRBJ2-5; v_gene: TRBV14; abundance: many; CDR3nt: TGTGCCAGCAGCCGCCTGTCCTCGCGAGAGACCCAGTACTTC; CDR3aa: CASSRLSSRETQYF
d_gene: -; j_gene: TRBJ1-6; v_gene: TRBV5-6; abundance: many; CDR3nt: TGTGCCAGCAGCCTGACGGGAGGAGCCTCTATGTTT; CDR3aa: CASSLTGGASMF
d_gene: TRBD2; j_gene: TRBJ2-7; v_gene: TRBV6-1; abundance: few; CDR3nt: TGTGCCAGTACGCGGGAGGGCCGATCCTACGAGCAGTACTTC; CDR3aa: CASTREGRSYEQYF
d_gene: -; j_gene: TRBJ1-5; v_gene: TRBV6-1; abundance: few; CDR3nt: TGTGCCAGCAGCCTTGAAAGAAACAGCAATCAGCCCCAGCATTTT; CDR3aa: CASSLERNSNQPQHF
d_gene: -; j_gene: TRBJ2-1; v_gene: TRBV28; abundance: medium-sized; CDR3nt: TGTGCCAGCAGAAACCCCCACAATGAGCAGTTCTTC; CDR3aa: CASRNPHNEQFF
d_gene: -; j_gene: TRBJ2-1; v_gene: TRBV20-1; abundance: many; CDR3nt: TGCAGTGCTATGACTGAGGACCGGGAGTTCAATGAGCAGTTCTTC; CDR3aa: CSAMTEDREFNEQFF
d_gene: -; j_gene: TRBJ1-2; v_gene: TRBV30; abundance: -; CDR3nt: TGTGCCTGGAGTGTACGAGGGGGGCTCGGCTACACCTTC; CDR3aa: CAWSVRGGLGYTF
d_gene: TRBD2; j_gene: TRBJ2-2; v_gene: TRBV5-1; abundance: many; CDR3nt: TGCGCCAGCAGCTTGCCCACTCTCGCGGGAGCGACCACCGGGGAGCTGTTTTTT; CDR3aa: CASSLPTLAGATTGELFF
d_gene: TRBD2; j_gene: TRBJ2-7; v_gene: TRBV12-3/TRBV12-4; abundance: few; CDR3nt: TGTGCCAGCAACCGGCTGGCTAGCGGGCTGAGGGAGCAGTACTTC; CDR3aa: CASNRLASGLREQYF
d_gene: -; j_gene: TRBJ2-1; v_gene: TRBV20-1; abundance: many; CDR3nt: TGCAGTGCTGCCCGTAGTGAGGGTTTCAATGAGCAGTTCTTC; CDR3aa: CSAARSEGFNEQFF
d_gene: -; j_gene: TRBJ2-7; v_gene: TRBV5-1; abundance: -; CDR3nt: TGCGCCAGCAGCCCCAAAAGGATGCACTCCTACGAGCAGTACTTC; CDR3aa: CASSPKRMHSYEQYF
d_gene: -; j_gene: TRBJ1-5; v_gene: TRBV11-2; abundance: medium-sized; CDR3nt: TGTGCCAGCAGTTTTAGTATGGGTAATAGCAATCAGCCCCAGCATTTT; CDR3aa: CASSFSMGNSNQPQHF
d_gene: -; j_gene: TRBJ1-3; v_gene: TRBV18; abundance: many; CDR3nt: TGTGCCAGCTTTCTCGGCGACTCTGGAAACACCATATATTTT; CDR3aa: CASFLGDSGNTIYF
d_gene: TRBD1; j_gene: TRBJ1-5; v_gene: TRBV16; abundance: many; CDR3nt: TGTGCCAGCAGCCCACTCGGGACAGTCAATCAGCCCCAGCATTTT; CDR3aa: CASSPLGTVNQPQHF
d_gene: -; j_gene: TRBJ2-2; v_gene: TRBV18; abundance: medium-sized; CDR3nt: TGTGCCAGCTCCATAGCGGAACTCACCGGGGAGCTGTTTTTT; CDR3aa: CASSIAELTGELFF
d_gene: -; j_gene: TRBJ2-4; v_gene: TRBV20-1; abundance: many; CDR3nt: TGCAGTGCCACAACCCCAGAAGGATGGGGTTACATTCAGTACTTC; CDR3aa: CSATTPEGWGYIQYF
d_gene: -; j_gene: TRBJ2-3; v_gene: TRBV25-1; abundance: many; CDR3nt: TGTGCCAGCAGCCCCTTTCAGGGTAAGGGCACAGATACGCAGTATTTT; CDR3aa: CASSPFQGKGTDTQYF
d_gene: -; j_gene: TRBJ2-3; v_gene: TRBV6-1; abundance: few; CDR3nt: TGTGCCAGCAGTGGAGGAGGGGCTATCACAGATACGCAGTATTTT; CDR3aa: CASSGGGAITDTQYF
d_gene: -; j_gene: TRBJ2-7; v_gene: TRBV20-1; abundance: -; CDR3nt: TGCAGTGCTAGTCCCCAGGGCTACGAGCAGTACTTC; CDR3aa: CSASPQGYEQYF
d_gene: TRBD1; j_gene: TRBJ2-3; v_gene: TRBV11-1; abundance: -; CDR3nt: TGTGCCAGCAGCTCACAGGGGGCCAGGGTGAATACGCAGTATTTT; CDR3aa: CASSSQGARVNTQYF
d_gene: TRBD1; j_gene: TRBJ2-1; v_gene: TRBV7-6; abundance: many; CDR3nt: TGTGCCAGCAGCTTGGCGGGACAGGGTGGATTTAGGAATGAGCAGTTCTTC; CDR3aa: CASSLAGQGGFRNEQFF
d_gene: TRBD1; j_gene: TRBJ1-5; v_gene: TRBV6-2/TRBV6-3; abundance: -; CDR3nt: TGTGCCAGCATTTACTCTAATCCCAGGGGGTGGCCCCATCATTTT; CDR3aa: CASIYSNPRGWPHHF
d_gene: -; j_gene: TRBJ2-1; v_gene: TRBV6-4; abundance: many; CDR3nt: TGTGCCAGCAGCAGGGAGCAGGGCCCGGGTGAGCAGTTCTTC; CDR3aa: CASSREQGPGEQFF
d_gene: -; j_gene: TRBJ1-2; v_gene: TRBV5-1; abundance: -; CDR3nt: TGCGCCAGCAGGACGGACCTACACACAGGCTACACCTTC; CDR3aa: CASRTDLHTGYTF
d_gene: TRBD1; j_gene: TRBJ1-4; v_gene: TRBV7-8; abundance: many; CDR3nt: TGTGCCAGCAGCTCGGGACAGTCTAATGAAAAACTGTTTTTT; CDR3aa: CASSSGQSNEKLFF
d_gene: TRBD2; j_gene: TRBJ2-1; v_gene: TRBV28; abundance: medium-sized; CDR3nt: TGTGCCAGCAGACGAGGCGGGAGGGCCCTGGGAGAGCAGTTCTTC; CDR3aa: CASRRGGRALGEQFF
d_gene: TRBD2; j_gene: TRBJ2-1; v_gene: TRBV27; abundance: few; CDR3nt: TGTGCCAGCCGGGGACTAGCGAACAATGAGCAGTTCTTC; CDR3aa: CASRGLANNEQFF
d_gene: -; j_gene: TRBJ1-1; v_gene: TRBV10-3; abundance: many; CDR3nt: TGTGCCATCAGTCCAACAGGGAACACTGAAGCTTTCTTT; CDR3aa: CAISPTGNTEAFF
d_gene: -; j_gene: TRBJ2-7; v_gene: TRBV6-5; abundance: few; CDR3nt: TGTGCCAGCAGTTACTCGATGCAGGAGACCTACGAGCAGTACTTC; CDR3aa: CASSYSMQETYEQYF
d_gene: TRBD2; j_gene: TRBJ2-1; v_gene: TRBV6-2/TRBV6-3; abundance: medium-sized; CDR3nt: TGTGCCAGCAGCAAGAGCGGGAGATGGAATGAGCAGTTCTTC; CDR3aa: CASSKSGRWNEQFF
d_gene: -; j_gene: TRBJ2-7; v_gene: TRBV6-1; abundance: medium-sized; CDR3nt: TGTGCCAGCAGTGAAGAGGCAGGCCGCGGTAGAGTGCAGTACTTC; CDR3aa: CASSEEAGRGRVQYF
d_gene: TRBD1; j_gene: TRBJ2-7; v_gene: TRBV7-6; abundance: many; CDR3nt: TGTGCCAGCAGCTTAGGGGGACAGGGGGCGTTGGAGCAGTACTTC; CDR3aa: CASSLGGQGALEQYF
d_gene: -; j_gene: TRBJ2-1; v_gene: TRBV11-3; abundance: many; CDR3nt: TGTGCCAGCAGCTTAGGGGGGACGCTTGGGTACAATGAGCAGTTCTTC; CDR3aa: CASSLGGTLGYNEQFF
d_gene: TRBD1; j_gene: TRBJ1-1; v_gene: TRBV20-1; abundance: -; CDR3nt: TGCAGTGCTAGAGATTTCTCCCCGACCCCGGGACAGGGACTGAACACTGAAGCTTTCTTT; CDR3aa: CSARDFSPTPGQGLNTEAFF
d_gene: -; j_gene: TRBJ1-2; v_gene: TRBV14; abundance: many; CDR3nt: TGTGCCAGCAGCCGTCTCGGGAGGGGTGATGGCTACACCTTC; CDR3aa: CASSRLGRGDGYTF
d_gene: TRBD1; j_gene: TRBJ1-5; v_gene: TRBV20-1; abundance: -; CDR3nt: TGCAGTGCTGTACTAAACAGGGGCGGGGGTCAGCCCCAGCATTTT; CDR3aa: CSAVLNRGGGQPQHF
d_gene: TRBD1; j_gene: TRBJ1-2; v_gene: TRBV7-8; abundance: -; CDR3nt: TGTGCCAGCAGCCCAAAAAGGACAGGGGGCTATGGCTACACCTTC; CDR3aa: CASSPKRTGGYGYTF
d_gene: TRBD1; j_gene: TRBJ1-6; v_gene: TRBV28; abundance: medium-sized; CDR3nt: TGTGCCAGCAGTTTGTCCGGGACAGGGATTAATTCACCCCTCCACTTT; CDR3aa: CASSLSGTGINSPLHF
d_gene: -; j_gene: TRBJ1-5; v_gene: TRBV6-1; abundance: few; CDR3nt: TGTGCCAGCAGTTTCAGCTTTAGCAATCAGCCCCAGCATTTT; CDR3aa: CASSFSFSNQPQHF
d_gene: -; j_gene: TRBJ1-5; v_gene: TRBV4-1; abundance: many; CDR3nt: TGCGCCAGCAGCCAAGATCAGCGGGGTCGAAATCAGCCCCAGCATTTT; CDR3aa: CASSQDQRGRNQPQHF
d_gene: -; j_gene: TRBJ2-1; v_gene: TRBV6-2/TRBV6-3; abundance: -; CDR3nt: TGTGCCAGCAGTTACGGAGGTAACAATGAGCAGTTCTTC; CDR3aa: CASSYGGNNEQFF
d_gene: TRBD1; j_gene: TRBJ1-5; v_gene: TRBV4-1; abundance: many; CDR3nt: TGCGCCAGCAGCCTAACAACAGGGGGCTTCAATCAGCCCCAGCATTTT; CDR3aa: CASSLTTGGFNQPQHF
d_gene: -; j_gene: TRBJ1-4; v_gene: TRBV11-2; abundance: many; CDR3nt: TGTGCCAGCAGCTTTTCCACTAAGAGTGAAAAACTGTTTTTT; CDR3aa: CASSFSTKSEKLFF
d_gene: TRBD1; j_gene: TRBJ2-5; v_gene: TRBV20-1; abundance: many; CDR3nt: TGCAGTGCCAACCACCGAGACAGGGGGATAGAGACCCAGTACTTC; CDR3aa: CSANHRDRGIETQYF
d_gene: -; j_gene: TRBJ2-7; v_gene: TRBV28; abundance: -; CDR3nt: TGTGCCAGCAGTTTGCCCCCCGGGACGGGGTCCGGAGAGCAGTACTTC; CDR3aa: CASSLPPGTGSGEQYF
d_gene: -; j_gene: TRBJ2-1; v_gene: TRBV4-2; abundance: once; CDR3nt: TGTGCCAGCAGCCCTACGTGGCGATGGAGCTCCTACAATGAGCAGTTCTTC; CDR3aa: CASSPTWRWSSYNEQFF